This T cell receptor (beta chain) was recorded in a study of T cell changes during pregnancy in multiple sclerosis. V was clipped by 8 bases and J by 5 bases; unmatched bases: 7. Germline V gives CDR1 GTSNPN, CDR2 SVGIG (reference sequence). The CDR3 spans 13 residues. Sequenced by immunoSEQ multiplex PCR; TCRdb stores in-frame clones only, minus some. The sample has roughly 120,000 clones, approximately 95% seen once. The clonotype comes from a female donor with multiple sclerosis, enrolled in a pregnancy study. Source: peripheral blood, taken before pregnancy. The chain combines TRBV30 with TRBJ1-4; 8 bases match TRBD1. CDR3 DNA sequence: TGTGCCGCAAACAGGGGGGGAAATGAAAAACTGTTTTTT. The encoded protein is CAANRGGNEKLFF. Full variable domain (outside the CDR3, taken from reference TRBV30 and TRBJ1-4): SQTIHQWPATLVQPVGSPLSLECTVEGTSNPNLYWYRQAAGRGLQLLFYSVGIGQISSEVPQNLSASRPQDRQFILSSKKLLLSDSGFYLCAANRGGNEKLFFGSGTQLSVL.